Listed below are T cell receptor beta chains from one sample, sequenced in a study of cytomegalovirus exposure and HLA in healthy donors. Sequencing was performed with immunoSEQ multiplex PCR; in TCRdb, only in-frame clones are kept and a portion is missing. The sample lists about 160,000 clones, more than 65% occurring once. Sequencing was done on a sample of PBMCs. Receptors originate from a woman aged 45-60 years in good health and CMV-seronegative. The CDR3 runs from the conserved cysteine through the conserved F or W. A D gene is named only where the DNA matches it firmly. Size is stated for part of the rows, as once, few or many counts, or as a class when the clone is expanded.

>-|TRBV5-4|-|TRBJ1-5
CASSREGLGQPQHF
TGTGCCAGCAGCCGAGAGGGCCTAGGACAGCCCCAGCATTTT
>-|TRBV6-5|-|TRBJ2-7
CASSPRDWGGEQYF
TGTGCCAGCAGTCCGCGGGACTGGGGCGGAGAGCAGTACTTC
>-|TRBV18|-|TRBJ2-2
CASSPQARPGELFF
TGTGCCAGCTCACCCCAGGCACGGCCCGGGGAGCTGTTTTTT
>-|TRBV27|once|TRBJ2-1
CASRSTAGEQFF
TGTGCCAGCAGGTCAACAGCGGGTGAGCAGTTCTTC
>-|TRBV6-5|-|TRBJ1-1
CASIIFGVPTEAFF
TGTGCCAGCATTATATTCGGGGTCCCCACTGAAGCTTTCTTT
>-|TRBV9|-|TRBJ2-1
CASSPGVAAYNEQFF
TGTGCCAGCAGCCCTGGGGTAGCGGCCTACAATGAGCAGTTCTTC
>-|TRBV5-1|-|TRBJ1-6
CASAPKLGPGDSPLHF
TGCGCCAGCGCCCCTAAACTGGGTCCGGGGGATTCACCCCTCCACTTT
>-|TRBV25-1|-|TRBJ2-1
CASSDWQLFNEQFF
TGTGCCAGCAGTGACTGGCAGTTGTTCAATGAGCAGTTCTTC
>-|TRBV7-3|-|TRBJ2-7
CASSLDRLYEQYF
TGTGCCAGCAGCTTAGACCGACTTTACGAGCAGTACTTC
>TRBD1|TRBV10-3|-|TRBJ1-2
CAIRGGTGGEIGYGYTF
TGTGCCATCAGAGGCGGGACAGGGGGCGAGATTGGCTATGGCTACACCTTC
>-|TRBV7-2|-|TRBJ2-3
CASSPPGGRARTDTQYF
TGTGCCAGCAGCCCCCCGGGGGGCAGGGCCCGCACAGATACGCAGTATTTT
>TRBD2|TRBV19|-|TRBJ2-1
CASSNTGTSPNEQFF
TGTGCCAGTAGTAATACCGGGACTAGCCCAAATGAGCAGTTCTTC
>-|TRBV29-1|-|TRBJ2-1
CSGERGGSNEQFF
TGCAGCGGTGAAAGGGGGGGATCTAATGAGCAGTTCTTC
>-|TRBV5-1|-|TRBJ2-7
CASTPGGGGTYEQYF
TGCGCCAGCACCCCCGGGGGAGGGGGGACCTACGAGCAGTACTTC
>-|TRBV28|-|TRBJ1-2
CASSSYLQGEGYTF
TGTGCCAGCAGTTCGTACCTACAGGGAGAGGGCTACACCTTC
>-|TRBV25-1|-|TRBJ2-1
CASNNALQEQFF
TGTGCCAGCAACAATGCTCTTCAAGAGCAGTTCTTC
>-|TRBV5-1|-|TRBJ1-1
CASSLAGLLQLNTEAFF
TGCGCCAGCAGCTTGGCGGGATTACTCCAGCTGAACACTGAAGCTTTCTTT
>-|TRBV7-9|-|TRBJ1-3
CASSFAAGDGNTIYF
TGTGCCAGCAGCTTTGCGGCGGGAGACGGAAACACCATATATTTT
>TRBD2|TRBV5-1|-|TRBJ2-7
CASSMGLAGYEQYF
TGCGCCAGCAGCATGGGACTAGCGGGTTACGAGCAGTACTTC
>TRBD1|TRBV5-6|few|TRBJ1-4
CASSSDRGTTNEKLFF
TGTGCCAGCAGCTCGGACAGGGGGACAACTAATGAAAAACTGTTTTTT
>TRBD2|TRBV28|-|TRBJ2-1
CASSFDPPSGYNEQFF
TGTGCCAGCAGTTTTGACCCACCTAGCGGATACAATGAGCAGTTCTTC
>-|TRBV6-5|-|TRBJ2-7
CASSRTTGSEQYF
TGTGCCAGCAGCCGAACTACAGGATCCGAGCAGTACTTC
>TRBD1|TRBV28|-|TRBJ2-1
CASEGQGYYNEQFF
TGTGCCAGCGAGGGACAGGGATACTACAATGAGCAGTTCTTC
>-|TRBV2|-|TRBJ2-7
CASSPGNRYEQYF
TGTGCCAGCTCCCCAGGGAATAGGTACGAGCAGTACTTC
>-|TRBV5-5|-|TRBJ1-1
CASTQTRGGSTEAFF
TGTGCCAGCACCCAGACTAGGGGAGGCAGCACTGAAGCTTTCTTT
>TRBD2|TRBV7-2|-|TRBJ2-7
CASSWGGAYEQYF
TGTGCCAGCAGCTGGGGGGGAGCCTACGAGCAGTACTTC
>TRBD2|TRBV5-1|few|TRBJ2-7
CASSSSGGPYEQYF
TGCGCCAGCAGCTCAAGCGGGGGCCCCTACGAGCAGTACTTC
>-|TRBV14|-|TRBJ2-7
CASSQAPREQYF
TGTGCCAGCAGCCAAGCACCGAGGGAGCAGTACTTC
>TRBD1|TRBV18|-|TRBJ2-2
CASSPGQGAGELFF
TGTGCCAGCTCACCGGGACAGGGGGCCGGGGAGCTGTTTTTT
>-|TRBV5-1|-|TRBJ2-1
CASSPRGEAYNEQFF
TGCGCCAGCAGCCCCAGGGGAGAGGCCTACAATGAGCAGTTCTTC
>TRBD1|TRBV7-2|-|TRBJ1-6
CASSLGDRGSYNSPLHF
TGTGCCAGCAGCTTAGGGGACAGGGGATCATATAATTCACCCCTCCACTTT
>TRBD1|TRBV27|-|TRBJ2-7
CASSLSPGTGSYEQYF
TGTGCCAGCAGTTTATCCCCAGGGACAGGTTCCTACGAGCAGTACTTC
>-|TRBV4-3|-|TRBJ2-1
CASSQETTYNEQFF
TGCGCCAGCAGCCAAGAAACTACCTACAATGAGCAGTTCTTC
>-|TRBV29-1|-|TRBJ2-5
CSVETGQETQYF
TGCAGCGTCGAGACAGGTCAAGAGACCCAGTACTTC
>TRBD1|TRBV10-1|-|TRBJ2-3
CATSDLQGRYTDTQYF
TGCGCCACCTCAGACCTACAGGGGCGCTACACAGATACGCAGTATTTT
>TRBD2|TRBV6-5|-|TRBJ2-1
CASSYDGREEYNEQFF
TGTGCCAGCAGTTATGACGGGCGGGAGGAATACAATGAGCAGTTCTTC
>TRBD2|TRBV29-1|-|TRBJ2-2
CSVVRAGGGGGELFF
TGCAGCGTTGTTAGAGCGGGAGGAGGTGGCGGGGAGCTGTTTTTT
>-|TRBV6-4|-|TRBJ2-2
CASSEMAANTGELFF
TGTGCCAGCAGTGAGATGGCGGCTAACACCGGGGAGCTGTTTTTT
>TRBD2|TRBV7-2|-|TRBJ2-5
CASSLRGAGGGETQYF
TGTGCCAGCAGCTTAAGAGGAGCGGGAGGGGGGGAGACCCAGTACTTC